The clone carrying this T cell receptor delta chain has more than one count but fewer than ten. With a far larger clone one base away, a read error is the likely cause. The same CDR3 also results from other DNA sequences found in this sample. TCRdb redid clone calling on the RT-PCR reads using CATT. The sample holds 550 to 700 delta-chain clones, around 15% seen once. This entry belongs to a study of gamma-delta T cells after stem cell transplantation. The receptor comes from a human donor. It is not recorded whose cells these are; they may come from a transplant donor. The specimen sequenced was gamma-delta T cells.

The CDR3 region has the DNA TGTGCTCTTGGGGGCGGCGTGAGGTTCCCGTATACCGATAAACTCATCTTT. Translating gives CALGGGVRFPYTDKLIF. The chain is built from TRDV1 and TRDJ1; no clear D. CDR1 TSWWSYY and CDR2 QGS come from the germline V gene. The CDR3 totals 17 residues. Trimming pared 4 bases from V and 2 bases from J, leaving 20 bases between.